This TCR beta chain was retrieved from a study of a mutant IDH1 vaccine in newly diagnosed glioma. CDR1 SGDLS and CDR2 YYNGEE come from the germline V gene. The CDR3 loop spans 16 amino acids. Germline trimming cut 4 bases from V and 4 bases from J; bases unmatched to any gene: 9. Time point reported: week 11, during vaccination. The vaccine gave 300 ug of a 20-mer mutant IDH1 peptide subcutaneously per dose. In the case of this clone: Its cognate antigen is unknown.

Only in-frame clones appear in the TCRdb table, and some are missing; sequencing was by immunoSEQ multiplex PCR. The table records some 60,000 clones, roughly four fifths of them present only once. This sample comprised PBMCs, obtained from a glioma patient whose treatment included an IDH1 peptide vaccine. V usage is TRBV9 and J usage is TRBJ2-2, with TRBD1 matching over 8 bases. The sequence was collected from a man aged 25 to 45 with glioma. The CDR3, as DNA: TGTGCCAGCAGCACCCGAGGACAGGGTGCCACCGGGGAGCTGTTTTTT. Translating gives CASSTRGQGATGELFF.